What follows describes a single TCR beta chain. Its target is not known. The source of the sample is a study of PD-1 blockade in classical Hodgkin lymphoma. General observations from the study: Whatever underlies the repertoire differences (possibly disease activity or prior therapy) remains undefined.

Every patient experienced relapse after autologous stem cell transplantation, and brentuximab vedotin exposure varied. Repertoires were generated with immunoSEQ multiplex PCR, while TCRdb's copy carries only in-frame clones and drops some. The repertoire includes approximately 61,000 clones, more than 80% of them detected once, and 15% sits in the top ten. CDR1 and CDR2 (germline): SNHLY, FYNNEI. V gave up 5 bases and J gave up 4 bases; unmatched junction bases: 5. The length of the CDR3 is 14 residues. The sequence was collected from a human donor with classical Hodgkin lymphoma. V gene TRBV2 combines with J gene TRBJ1-2; TRBD1 matches 9 bases. The sequencing used peripheral blood mononuclear cells (PBMCs), collected at baseline. The DNA of the CDR3 is TGTGCCAGCAGTTCCGGGACAGGGTCCTATGGCTACACCTTC. Encoded protein: CASSSGTGSYGYTF.